The rows below give T cell receptor beta chains drawn from one sample of a study of T cell responses to AZD1222 COVID-19 vaccine. This table comes from immunoSEQ multiplex PCR, and its TCRdb copy is limited to in-frame clones, with some not included. The sample yields 130,000 or so clones, roughly nine tenths seen once. Sequenced here: peripheral blood, sampled on day 0 of AZD1222 vaccination. These receptors were collected from an adult in good health. The CDR3 runs from the conserved cysteine through the conserved F or W. D genes are given only for firm matches. Clone size is stated in some rows and not others, as once, few, many or a class when expanded.

CASSQGVRGGGNTEAFF	TGCGCCAGCAGCCAAGGGGTACGGGGCGGGGGGAACACTGAAGCTTTCTTT	TRBV4-3	once	TRBJ1-1	-
CASSLHNYGYTF	TGTGCCAGCAGCTTGCACAACTATGGCTACACCTTC	TRBV7-9	-	TRBJ1-2	-
CSVGAGEDQPQHF	TGCAGCGTTGGGGCAGGGGAAGATCAGCCCCAGCATTTT	TRBV29-1	few	TRBJ1-5	-
CASSEVQGIVSNSPLHF	TGTGCCAGCAGTGAAGTGCAGGGGATTGTGTCTAATTCACCCCTCCACTTT	TRBV6-1	-	TRBJ1-6	-
CASSPSPGASLYGYTF	TGTGCCAGCAGTCCCTCCCCGGGGGCTTCTTTGTATGGCTACACCTTC	TRBV28	-	TRBJ1-2	-
CASSVEVTDTQYF	TGTGCCAGCAGTGTTGAAGTCACAGATACGCAGTATTTT	TRBV6-4	-	TRBJ2-3	-
CASSLLAGESYNEQFF	TGTGCCAGCAGCTTACTGGCGGGGGAATCCTACAATGAGCAGTTCTTC	TRBV7-3	-	TRBJ2-1	TRBD2
CASSYSWGAGETQYF	TGTGCCAGCAGTTACTCCTGGGGGGCCGGGGAGACCCAGTACTTC	TRBV6-5	-	TRBJ2-5	-
CASRKTSGPSDTQYF	TGTGCCAGCAGGAAAACTAGCGGGCCATCAGATACGCAGTATTTT	TRBV6-5	-	TRBJ2-3	TRBD2
CAISRDRPLYGYTF	TGTGCCATCAGCCGGGACAGACCCCTCTATGGCTACACCTTC	TRBV10-3	-	TRBJ1-2	TRBD1
CASSQDGTGGSSPLHF	TGTGCCAGCAGCCAAGACGGGACAGGGGGCAGTTCACCCCTCCACTTT	TRBV4-2	-	TRBJ1-6	TRBD1
CASSLRTYGETQYF	TGTGCCAGCAGCCTCAGGACCTACGGGGAGACCCAGTACTTC	TRBV9	-	TRBJ2-5	-
CASPTGAPHQETQYF	TGTGCCAGCCCCACGGGGGCCCCCCACCAAGAGACCCAGTACTTC	TRBV4-2	-	TRBJ2-5	-
CASSTRGSGGIYEQYF	TGTGCCAGCAGTACTCGGGGGAGCGGGGGAATCTACGAGCAGTACTTC	TRBV6-2/TRBV6-3	-	TRBJ2-7	TRBD2
CASSWGLASSYEQYF	TGTGCCAGCAGCTGGGGACTAGCGAGCTCCTACGAGCAGTACTTC	TRBV2	-	TRBJ2-7	TRBD2
CASSLQVEAFF	TGTGCCAGCAGTTTACAAGTTGAAGCTTTCTTT	TRBV12-3/TRBV12-4	-	TRBJ1-1	-
CASSPDSYGYTF	TGTGCCAGCAGCCCGGACAGCTATGGCTACACCTTC	TRBV5-6	-	TRBJ1-2	-
CASSHWGRGGQETQYF	TGTGCCAGCAGTCATTGGGGCAGGGGGGGGCAAGAGACCCAGTACTTC	TRBV25-1	-	TRBJ2-5	-
CASSMEILGTIYF	TGTGCCAGTAGTATGGAGATCTTGGGCACCATATATTTT	TRBV19	-	TRBJ1-3	-
CASGDGNEKLFF	TGTGCCAGCGGGGACGGGAATGAAAAACTGTTTTTT	TRBV10-3	-	TRBJ1-4	-
CASSSGEISYEQYF	TGTGCCAGCAGCTCAGGGGAAATTTCCTACGAGCAGTACTTC	TRBV5-4	once	TRBJ2-7	-
CASSPRTGGTAINSPLHF	TGTGCCAGCAGTCCGAGGACAGGGGGCACGGCAATTAATTCACCCCTCCACTTT	TRBV28	-	TRBJ1-6	TRBD1
CASSGVRGQNPYEQYF	TGTGCCAGCTCGGGGGTCAGGGGGCAAAACCCCTACGAGCAGTACTTC	TRBV18	-	TRBJ2-7	TRBD1
CASSYLRGYGYTF	TGTGCCAGCAGTTACCTCAGGGGGTATGGCTACACCTTC	TRBV6-2/TRBV6-3	-	TRBJ1-2	TRBD1
CASSSQGQRGGVNEQFF	TGTGCCAGCAGCTCCCAGGGCCAGCGGGGGGGAGTCAATGAGCAGTTCTTC	TRBV13	once	TRBJ2-1	TRBD2
CSVEEIQGAGGYTF	TGCAGCGTTGAAGAAATACAGGGGGCGGGTGGCTACACCTTC	TRBV29-1	-	TRBJ1-2	TRBD1
CASSSPNYGYTF	TGTGCCAGCTCGTCACCAAACTATGGCTACACCTTC	TRBV28	-	TRBJ1-2	-
CASLGGFDTEAFF	TGTGCCAGCTTAGGGGGTTTTGACACTGAAGCTTTCTTT	TRBV12-3/TRBV12-4	-	TRBJ1-1	-
CASSDWSGGELFF	TGCGCCAGCAGTGATTGGAGTGGCGGGGAGCTGTTTTTT	TRBV10-1	-	TRBJ2-2	-
CASSLAQGEQFF	TGTGCCAGCAGCCTAGCGCAGGGGGAGCAGTTCTTC	TRBV28	few	TRBJ2-1	-
CASSRMGNQPQHF	TGTGCCAGCAGCCGGATGGGAAATCAGCCCCAGCATTTT	TRBV5-5	once	TRBJ1-5	-
CASSLRTGPTHAHF	TGTGCCAGCAGTTTAAGGACAGGACCAACACACGCTCATTTT	TRBV28	-	TRBJ1-5	TRBD1
CASIPPRRGDNYGYTF	TGTGCCAGCATCCCGCCAAGGAGGGGGGATAACTATGGCTACACCTTC	TRBV28	-	TRBJ1-2	-
CASSLGVAVNTEAFF	TGTGCCAGCAGCTTAGGTGTGGCGGTAAACACTGAAGCTTTCTTT	TRBV7-9	-	TRBJ1-1	-
CASSKAGATGELFF	TGTGCCAGCAGTAAGGCGGGGGCCACCGGGGAGCTGTTTTTT	TRBV27	-	TRBJ2-2	-
CASSFGGTSGGVYEQYF	TGTGCCAGCAGTTTCGGAGGGACTAGCGGGGGAGTCTACGAGCAGTACTTC	TRBV27	-	TRBJ2-7	TRBD2
CASTGVGDKAYEQYF	TGTGCCAGTACTGGGGTAGGGGACAAAGCCTACGAGCAGTACTTC	TRBV19	-	TRBJ2-7	-
CASTKTGGETQYF	TGTGCCAGCACCAAAACAGGGGGAGAGACCCAGTACTTC	TRBV6-5	-	TRBJ2-5	TRBD1
CASSIFWDSEAFF	TGTGCCAGTAGTATATTTTGGGACAGTGAAGCTTTCTTT	TRBV19	-	TRBJ1-1	TRBD1
CTSEAPPEASYNEQFF	TGCACCAGCGAGGCTCCCCCGGAGGCCTCCTACAATGAGCAGTTCTTC	TRBV1	once	TRBJ2-1	-
CASSPGLAGGPLELFF	TGCGCCAGCAGCCCCGGACTAGCGGGGGGCCCCTTGGAGCTGTTTTTT	TRBV4-1	-	TRBJ2-2	TRBD2
CATLQARGSMNTEAFF	TGTGCCACTCTCCAAGCTAGGGGGAGCATGAACACTGAAGCTTTCTTT	TRBV19	few	TRBJ1-1	-
CAISEFLDRGMDTQYF	TGTGCCATCAGTGAGTTTCTTGACAGGGGAATGGATACGCAGTATTTT	TRBV10-3	-	TRBJ2-3	TRBD1
CASSSQGFSNQPQHF	TGTGCCAGCAGCTCACAGGGATTTAGCAATCAGCCCCAGCATTTT	TRBV6-5	few	TRBJ1-5	-
CASSQVILGTGGTDTQYF	TGTGCCAGCAGCCAAGTGATTCTCGGGACAGGAGGCACAGATACGCAGTATTTT	TRBV3-1/TRBV3-2	-	TRBJ2-3	TRBD1
CASSLAMTLSHYGYTF	TGTGCCAGCAGCTTAGCAATGACTTTATCTCACTATGGCTACACCTTC	TRBV7-9	-	TRBJ1-2	-
CASSRAVSTDTQYF	TGTGCCAGCAGCCGGGCGGTAAGCACAGATACGCAGTATTTT	TRBV6-5	-	TRBJ2-3	-
CASSVVSGPELFF	TGTGCCAGCAGCGTAGTTAGTGGACCCGAGCTGTTTTTT	TRBV9	-	TRBJ2-2	-